This entry describes one T cell receptor (beta chain). The antigen it recognizes is unknown. No per-base quality is available; no much larger clone lies one base away. Whole blood was collected in K2EDTA tubes by collaborating institutions according to the institutions' own protocols. For TCRbeta analysis, collaborators shipped samples in one of three forms: frozen whole blood, isolated PBMCs, or DNA extracted from either of those sample types. The germline V and J ends show losses of 5 bases and 5 bases respectively, and no gene match explains 7 bases of the junction. From the cysteine up to the phenylalanine, the CDR3 has a length of 14 residues. This entry keeps only the CDR3 DNA: 42 bases, framed from base 1. The germline V gene provides CDR1 LGHNA and CDR2 YNFKEQ. The data originate from a study of blood T cell repertoires in COVID-19 (TCRdb year 2020). Background for the entire study: Samples from collaborators originated in the United States, Italy and Spain and spanned both the acute and convalescent phases of COVID-19. The material from the prospective study consisted of cDNA or gDNA derived from T cells, B-cell-depleted T cells, or PBMCs. Deeply sampled blood TCRbeta repertoires from subjects exposed to, actively infected with, or recovered from COVID-19 were included in the dataset. A freely available public database, intended as a resource for researchers studying the immune response to SARS-CoV-2, is where the repertoires were released. The samples were drawn from two sources: the first 160 participants of the ongoing ImmuneRACE study, and 950 to 1,500 subjects contributed by 6 global collaborators. Sample metadata almost always included a de-identified subject ID, COVID-19 status, age in years and sex. Where available, HLA class I and class II types were obtained from metadata supplied by the sample provider rather than from assay-based typing. What the study reported, not specific to this receptor: The amount of clinical and demographic metadata varied by source and participant and was provided uncurated.

TCRbeta CDR3 regions were amplified from genomic DNA using the immunoSEQ Assay, a bias-controlled multiplex PCR. Turning to the authors' computational methods: Nucleated cell counts per sample were estimated from amplification of reference gene primers within the assay. Sequence reads were collapsed and filtered to measure the absolute abundance of every unique TCRbeta CDR3 rearrangement. For each sample, productive Simpson clonality was calculated as the square root of Simpson's diversity index over productive rearrangements. Drawn from immuneACCESS, this table holds only the in-frame rearrangements with V and J called that TCRdb kept. Clones are partly lost; checked studies trace under half to an unresolved V gene and leave the rest unexplained. The V and J calls and clone size come from that table; D and trimming were worked out from the DNA. The sample profile shows approximately 200,000 clones; roughly 83% of them were found once. 6.5% to 9% of the sample comes from the top ten.

The chain joins TRBV4-2 to TRBJ2-5, with 8 junctional bases fitting TRBD2. This sequence originates from a woman between 45 and 65 years old with acute or convalescent COVID-19. The sample was peripheral blood. CDR3 reads: CASSFGLAGETQYF. The nucleotide sequence reads as follows: TGTGCCAGCAGCTTCGGACTAGCTGGTGAGACCCAGTACTTC.